A single sample is the source of the 13 T cell receptor beta chains below, sequenced in a study of response to subunit inactivated influenza vaccine. From the RT-PCR reads, TCRdb called clonotypes with MiXCR, one entry per CDR3 protein. The sample includes 500,000 or so distinct CDR3 sequences, approximately 10% of them seen just once. The sample in question was PBMCs from blood, obtained more than 35 days after vaccination. These receptors all come from a man between 50 and 59 years old who received an inactivated influenza vaccine.

The V and J genes are TRBV29-1 and TRBJ2-7; D may correspond to TRBD1 or TRBD2 (5 bases each). The germline gives CDR1 SQVTM, CDR2 ANQGSEA. The CDR3 contains 12 residues. V shed 4 bases and J shed 6 bases, with 13 bases lying between them. This CDR3 is CSVAPGGSEQYF. The CDR3 nucleotides are TGCAGCGTTGCCCCTGGGGGTAGCGAGCAGTACTTC.

This clonotype was seen at least ten times. The chain uses TRBV11-2 and TRBJ1-2; 7 bases align to TRBD1. The germline CDR1 and CDR2 sequences are SGHAT and FQNNGV. CDR3 length equals 13 residues. After removal of 1 base from V and 7 bases from J, the junction contained 3 bases not matched to a gene. CDR3 loop: CASSLGQGGGYTF. Written as DNA, the CDR3 is TGTGCCAGCAGCTTAGGACAGGGCGGTGGCTACACCTTC.

This clonotype has a handful of counts. This chain links TRBV25-1 with TRBJ1-5, with D unresolved. The germline CDR1 and CDR2 sequences are MGHDK and SYGVNS. Trimming left V 8 bases short and J 2 bases short, with 7 bases between. The CDR3 loop spans 12 amino acids. The CDR3 nucleotides read TGTGCCAGCGGGCGGGGCAATCAGCCCCAGCATTTT. Its translation: CASGRGNQPQHF.

Only a few counts were recorded for this clonotype. The V gene is TRBV20-1, the J gene TRBJ2-7, with D tentatively TRBD1 or TRBD2 (5 bases each). Trimming left V 5 bases short and J 3 bases short, with 11 bases between. CDR3 size: 12 residues. CDR1 is DFQATT, CDR2 SNEGSKA, per germline (reference sequence). For the CDR3, the DNA is TGCAGTGCTGTCGGGGACGGCTACGAGCAGTACTTC. It codes for CSAVGDGYEQYF.

The rearrangement joins TRBV20-1 to TRBJ1-6; 7 bases are shared with TRBD1. CDR3 length: 14 residues. The trim removed 4 bases at V and 8 bases at J, leaving 8 bases unmatched. Germline-derived CDR1 and CDR2 are DFQATT and SNEGSKA (reference sequence). CDR3 in DNA: TGCAGTGCTAACGACAGGGTTTTCCATTCACCCCTCCACTTT. Encoded protein: CSANDRVFHSPLHF.

V and J are TRBV6-1 and TRBJ2-2, with 9 positions matching TRBD1. Trimming at V came to 5 bases and at J to 7 bases, leaving 11 bases not matched to a gene. This CDR3 has 16 amino acids. CDR1 and CDR2 from the germline V gene are MNHNS and SASEGT. The CDR3 spells CASSRRQGGIGGELFF. DNA for the CDR3: TGTGCCAGCAGTCGTCGACAGGGGGGGATTGGCGGGGAGCTGTTTTTT.

V is TRBV15 and J is TRBJ1-5, with D uncertain. In germline, CDR1 is LNHNV, CDR2 YYDKDF (reference sequence). Trimming removed 0 bases from V and 6 bases from J, with 6 bases in between. This CDR3 comprises 13 residues. Here the CDR3 reads CATSRESSQPQHF. CDR3 coding DNA: TGTGCCACCAGCAGAGAATCGAGTCAGCCCCAGCATTTT.

This sequence joins TRBV7-2 and TRBJ2-7; 11 bases are a match to TRBD1. V dropped 5 bases and J dropped 3; count of bases not matched to a gene: 6. This CDR3 contains 15 residues. Germline-derived CDR1 and CDR2 are SGHTA and FQGNSA. The CDR3 coding sequence is TGTGCCAGCAGCCTCCGGACAGGGGGCAACTACGAGCAGTACTTC. This gives the protein CASSLRTGGNYEQYF.

J is TRBJ1-2 and V is TRBV4-1, with TRBD1 matching over 7 bases. This CDR3 comprises 14 residues. The junction had 8 bases not matched to a gene; V was cut back by 2 bases and J by 8 bases. CDR1 MGHRA and CDR2 YSYEKL come from the germline V gene. The CDR3 DNA reads TGCGCCAGCAGCCAACCGGGACAGTATAGAGGCTACACCTTC. This sequence encodes CASSQPGQYRGYTF.

This clonotype was counted only a few times. J is TRBJ2-3 and V is TRBV24-1, with a weak D call TRBD2 (6 bases). From germline, CDR1 is KGHDR and CDR2 SFDVKD. V was shortened by 4 bases and J by 6 bases, with 22 bases between the two germline ends. This CDR3 has 17 residues. The CDR3 DNA follows: TGTGCCACCAGTGACCCCCTGCCCGGGGGAGCCGTGGATACGCAGTATTTT. Encoded protein: CATSDPLPGGAVDTQYF.

CDR3 sequence reads: CSARDRGGNQPQHF. DNA of the CDR3: TGCAGTGCACGTGACAGGGGCGGCAATCAGCCCCAGCATTTT. The genes are TRBV20-1 and TRBJ1-5, with TRBD1 matching over 8 bases. Germline loops: CDR1 DFQATT, CDR2 SNEGSKA (reference sequence). The CDR3 loop spans 14 amino acids. V lost 6 bases, J lost 2 bases, and 6 bases stayed unmatched.

The CDR3 coding sequence is TGTGCCAGCAGCCTGGACACTTTAGGCATTCAGTACTTC. It yields the protein CASSLDTLGIQYF. The chain couples TRBV7-2 to TRBJ2-4; D may be TRBD1 (5 bases). The CDR3 covers 13 residues. V was shortened by 5 bases and J by 9 bases, with 14 bases between the two germline ends. Germline CDR1 and CDR2: SGHTA and FQGNSA.

In this sample, this clonotype turned up a few times. J is TRBJ2-7 and V is TRBV6-1; 10 bases match TRBD2. CDR3 size: 15 residues. The V gene's germline CDR1 is MNHNS and CDR2 SASEGT. With 6 bases clipped from V and 6 bases from J, the junction kept 11 bases outside the gene matches. The CDR3 loop is CASRFYGVAGGEQYF. The CDR3 nucleotides are TGTGCCAGCAGATTCTACGGGGTAGCGGGAGGCGAGCAGTACTTC.